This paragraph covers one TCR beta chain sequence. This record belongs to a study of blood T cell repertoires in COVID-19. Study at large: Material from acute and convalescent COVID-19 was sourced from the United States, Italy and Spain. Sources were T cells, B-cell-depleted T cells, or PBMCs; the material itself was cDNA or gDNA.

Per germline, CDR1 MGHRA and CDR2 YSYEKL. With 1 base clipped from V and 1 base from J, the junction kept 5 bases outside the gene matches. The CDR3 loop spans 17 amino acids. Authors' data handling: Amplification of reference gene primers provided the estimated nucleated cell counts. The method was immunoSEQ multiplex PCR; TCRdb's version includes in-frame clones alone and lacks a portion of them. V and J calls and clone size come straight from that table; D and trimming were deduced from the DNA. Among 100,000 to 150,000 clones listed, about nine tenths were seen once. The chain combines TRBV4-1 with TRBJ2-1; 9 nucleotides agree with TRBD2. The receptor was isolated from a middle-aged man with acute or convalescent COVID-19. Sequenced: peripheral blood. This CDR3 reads CASSQVVAGVSYNEQFF. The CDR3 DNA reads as TGCGCCAGCAGCCAAGTGGTAGCGGGAGTGTCCTACAATGAGCAGTTCTTC.